The rows below give T cell receptor beta chains drawn from one sample of a study of cytomegalovirus exposure and HLA in healthy donors. Only in-frame clones appear in the TCRdb table, and some are missing; sequencing was by immunoSEQ multiplex PCR. The sample lists about 160,000 clones; approximately 77% were seen once. The specimen was PBMCs. The receptors stem from a female donor in good health and CMV-seronegative. The CDR3 runs from the conserved cysteine through the conserved F or W. Each record gives: CDR3 length, clone size, V gene, J gene, D gene, CDR3 DNA, CDR3 protein. D genes are given only for firm matches. Rows give clone size only sometimes, using once, few, many, or a class for an expanded clone.

cdr3_length: 18
clone_size: NA
v_call: TRBV5-1
j_call: TRBJ2-3
d_call: TRBD2
cdr3_nt: TGCGCCAGCAGCTTGGCCGGGACTAGCGGGACCGCCACAGATACGCAGTATTTT
cdr3_aa: CASSLAGTSGTATDTQYF

cdr3_length: 15
clone_size: NA
v_call: TRBV4-3
j_call: TRBJ1-4
d_call: NA
cdr3_nt: TGCGCCAGCAGCCCACGCGGGCGGACGGCAGAAAAACTGTTTTTT
cdr3_aa: CASSPRGRTAEKLFF

cdr3_length: 16
clone_size: NA
v_call: TRBV4-3
j_call: TRBJ2-7
d_call: NA
cdr3_nt: TGCGCCAGCAGCCAAGGCCTAGGTTCGTTACCCTACGAGCAGTACTTC
cdr3_aa: CASSQGLGSLPYEQYF

cdr3_length: 16
clone_size: NA
v_call: TRBV5-4
j_call: TRBJ2-7
d_call: NA
cdr3_nt: TGTGCCAGCAGCACCCCCGGGAGGGGGCTAGGTGGGGAGCAGTACTTC
cdr3_aa: CASSTPGRGLGGEQYF

cdr3_length: 15
clone_size: NA
v_call: TRBV9
j_call: TRBJ2-3
d_call: NA
cdr3_nt: TGTGCCAGCAGCGGGGTCCCGGGACTGACAGATACGCAGTATTTT
cdr3_aa: CASSGVPGLTDTQYF

cdr3_length: 16
clone_size: NA
v_call: TRBV4-2
j_call: TRBJ1-1
d_call: NA
cdr3_nt: TGTGCCAGCAGCCAAGTCTCTGGCATTTCGGGGACTGAAGCTTTCTTT
cdr3_aa: CASSQVSGISGTEAFF

cdr3_length: 15
clone_size: NA
v_call: TRBV5-1
j_call: TRBJ2-1
d_call: TRBD2
cdr3_nt: TGCGCCAGCAGCTTGGTAGCGGGGGGGCTTAATGAGCAGTTCTTC
cdr3_aa: CASSLVAGGLNEQFF

cdr3_length: 13
clone_size: NA
v_call: TRBV6-1
j_call: TRBJ1-1
d_call: NA
cdr3_nt: TGTGCCAGCAGTCGGACGGGAGGCACTGAAGCTTTCTTT
cdr3_aa: CASSRTGGTEAFF

cdr3_length: 16
clone_size: NA
v_call: TRBV5-1
j_call: TRBJ1-2
d_call: NA
cdr3_nt: TGCGCCAGCAGCCCGGAGGCGGGGGCCCCAAATCATGGCTACACCTTC
cdr3_aa: CASSPEAGAPNHGYTF

cdr3_length: 14
clone_size: NA
v_call: TRBV5-1
j_call: TRBJ1-2
d_call: TRBD1
cdr3_nt: TGCGCCAGCAGCTCACAGGGGGCGTACTATGGCTACACCTTC
cdr3_aa: CASSSQGAYYGYTF

cdr3_length: 14
clone_size: NA
v_call: TRBV6-5
j_call: TRBJ1-5
d_call: NA
cdr3_nt: TGTGCCAGCAGTTACTCCCGGGGTAAACAGCCCCAGCATTTT
cdr3_aa: CASSYSRGKQPQHF

cdr3_length: 13
clone_size: NA
v_call: TRBV5-1
j_call: TRBJ2-7
d_call: NA
cdr3_nt: TGCGCCAGCAGCCCTCGGGACACCTACGAGCAGTACTTC
cdr3_aa: CASSPRDTYEQYF

cdr3_length: 15
clone_size: few
v_call: TRBV2
j_call: TRBJ2-2
d_call: TRBD2
cdr3_nt: TGTGCCAGCAGACCAGGACTAGCGGGAGCCGGGGAGCTGTTTTTT
cdr3_aa: CASRPGLAGAGELFF

cdr3_length: 15
clone_size: NA
v_call: TRBV9
j_call: TRBJ1-2
d_call: TRBD1
cdr3_nt: TGTGCCAGCAGCTCCCGGGACAGGGACCGATATGGCTACACCTTC
cdr3_aa: CASSSRDRDRYGYTF

cdr3_length: 18
clone_size: NA
v_call: TRBV7-2
j_call: TRBJ1-5
d_call: TRBD1
cdr3_nt: TGTGCCAGCAGCTTGGGACAGGGGGGTTTGTTGGGAAATCAGCCCCAGCATTTT
cdr3_aa: CASSLGQGGLLGNQPQHF